This TCR beta chain was retrieved from a study of shared clonotypes between healthy human individuals. Regarding the study as a whole: Among a few donors, about 5% of naive CD4 clonotypes were found in common.

Trimming removed 3 bases from V and 5 bases from J, with 16 bases in between. Germline CDR1 is MNHEY and CDR2 is SMNVEV (reference sequence). This CDR3 is 16 amino acids long. Comments on this clone: Antigen unknown.

At deep level, the assay was performed. Sequencing was performed with immunoSEQ multiplex PCR; in TCRdb, only in-frame clones are kept and a portion is missing. The sample lists a few hundred thousand clones, about 96% occurring once. Source material: naive CD4+ T cells sorted from blood. The subset was: CD45RA+ positively selected. The chain recombines TRBV27 with TRBJ1-4; D gene ambiguous. This TCR came from a woman aged 25-40 years in good health. CDR3 amino acids: CASSLDPRGPNEKLFF. CDR3 nucleotide sequence: TGTGCCAGCAGTTTGGACCCGCGAGGACCAAATGAAAAACTGTTTTTT.